This T cell receptor (beta chain) is drawn from a study of regulatory T cells in long-lasting Graves disease. V shed 3 bases and J shed 3 bases, with 11 bases lying between them. In germline, CDR1 is MDHEN, CDR2 SYDVKM. CDR3 length equals 15 residues. Through Arm-PCR of CDR3 regions and iRepertoire HTBI primers, TCR beta libraries were built. TCRdb itself ran the multiplex PCR reads through MiXCR, one entry per CDR3 protein. The sample holds a few hundred thousand distinct CDR3 sequences, 23% seen once. This clonotype was recorded a few times. The antigen is unknown. Broader study findings: Preferential use of TRBV28, TRBJ1-2 and TRBJ2-5 was seen in persistent disease. The number of shared public clonotypes was higher in persistent patients (more than 2,500) than new patients (approximately 1,000).

Time point noted: persistent/refractory GD, antithyroid drugs over 5 years with positive TRAb. From PBMCs, RNA was extracted and then used to make the TCR library. This material consisted of peripheral blood mononuclear cells (PBMCs), taken when the disease was refractory, from a patient treated with antithyroid drugs. This clonotype originated in a female donor with Graves disease. The chain combines TRBV28 with TRBJ2-2; TRBD2 is a possible D gene (5 bases). The CDR3 here is CASSFASGYTGELFF. The CDR3 bases are TGTGCCAGCAGTTTTGCGAGCGGTTACACCGGGGAGCTGTTTTTT. Drawing the rest from reference TRBV28 and TRBJ2-2, the complete variable domain is DVKVTQSSRYLVKRTGEKVFLECVQDMDHENMFWYRQDPGLGLRLIYFSYDVKMKEKGDIPEGYSVSREKKERFSLILESASTNQTSMYLCASSFASGYTGELFFGEGSRLTVL.